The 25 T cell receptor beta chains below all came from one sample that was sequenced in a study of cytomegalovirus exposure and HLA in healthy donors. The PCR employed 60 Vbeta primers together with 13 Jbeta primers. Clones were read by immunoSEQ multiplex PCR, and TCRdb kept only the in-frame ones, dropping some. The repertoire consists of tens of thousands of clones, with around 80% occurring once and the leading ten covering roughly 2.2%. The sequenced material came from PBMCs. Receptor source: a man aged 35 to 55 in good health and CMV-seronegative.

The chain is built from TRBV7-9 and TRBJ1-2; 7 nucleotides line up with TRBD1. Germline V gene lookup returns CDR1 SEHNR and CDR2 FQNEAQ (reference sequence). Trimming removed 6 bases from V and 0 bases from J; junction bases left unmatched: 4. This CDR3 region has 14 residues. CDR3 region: CASSGTASNYGYTF. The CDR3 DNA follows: TGTGCCAGCAGTGGGACAGCATCTAACTATGGCTACACCTTC.

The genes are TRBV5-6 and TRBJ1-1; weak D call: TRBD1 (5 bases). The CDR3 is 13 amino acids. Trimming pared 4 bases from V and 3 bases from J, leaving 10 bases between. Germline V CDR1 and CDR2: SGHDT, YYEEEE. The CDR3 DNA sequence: TGTGCCAGCAGCGAAGCGGGGGACACTGAAGCTTTCTTT. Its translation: CASSEAGDTEAFF.

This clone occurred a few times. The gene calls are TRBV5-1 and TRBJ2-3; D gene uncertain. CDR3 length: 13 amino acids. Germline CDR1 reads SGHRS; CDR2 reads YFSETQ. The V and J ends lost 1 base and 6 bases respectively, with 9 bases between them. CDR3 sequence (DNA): TGCGCCAGCAGCTTGAACGGAGCGGATACGCAGTATTTT. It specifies CASSLNGADTQYF.

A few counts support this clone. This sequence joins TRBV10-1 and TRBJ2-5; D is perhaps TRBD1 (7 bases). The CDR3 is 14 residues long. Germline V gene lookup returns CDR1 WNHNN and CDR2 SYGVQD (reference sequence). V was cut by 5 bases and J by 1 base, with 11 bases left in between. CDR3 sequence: CASSSGGPQETQYF. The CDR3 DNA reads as TGCGCCAGCAGTTCAGGGGGGCCCCAAGAGACCCAGTACTTC.

The CDR3 DNA reads TGTGCCAGCAGCTTAGGGGGACAGAGCACAGATACGCAGTATTTT. This gives the protein CASSLGGQSTDTQYF. The genes are TRBV11-2 and TRBJ2-3; 7 bases fit TRBD1. The length of the CDR3 is 15 residues. Germline V gene sequence: CDR1 SGHAT, CDR2 FQNNGV. Trimming took 1 base from V and 0 from J; bases not matched to a gene: 1. Supplemented by reference TRBV11-2 and TRBJ2-3, the full variable domain reads EAGVAQSPRYKIIEKRQSVAFWCNPISGHATLYWYQQILGQGPKLLIQFQNNGVVDDSQLPKDRFSAERLKGVDSTLKIQPAKLEDSAVYLCASSLGGQSTDTQYFGPGTRLTVL.

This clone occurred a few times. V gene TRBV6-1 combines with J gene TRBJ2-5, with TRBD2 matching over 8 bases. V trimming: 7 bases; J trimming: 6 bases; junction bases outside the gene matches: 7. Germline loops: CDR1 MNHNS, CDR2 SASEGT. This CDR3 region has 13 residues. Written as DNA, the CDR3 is TGTGCCAGCACTGAGGGACTAGTAAAGACCCAGTACTTC. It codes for CASTEGLVKTQYF.

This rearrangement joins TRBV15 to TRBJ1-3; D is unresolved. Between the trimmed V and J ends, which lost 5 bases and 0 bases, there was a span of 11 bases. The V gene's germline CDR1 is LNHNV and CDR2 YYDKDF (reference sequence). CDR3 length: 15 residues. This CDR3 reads CATSARLSSGNTIYF. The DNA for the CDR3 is TGTGCCACCAGCGCCCGACTGAGCTCTGGAAACACCATATATTTT.

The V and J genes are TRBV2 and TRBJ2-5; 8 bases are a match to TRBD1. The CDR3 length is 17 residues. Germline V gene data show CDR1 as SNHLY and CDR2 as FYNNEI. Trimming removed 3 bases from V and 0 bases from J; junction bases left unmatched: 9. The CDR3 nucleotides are TGTGCCAGCAGTGAGTCACGGACAGGGCTTTACCAAGAGACCCAGTACTTC. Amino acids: CASSESRTGLYQETQYF. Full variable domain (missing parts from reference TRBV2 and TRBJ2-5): EPEVTQTPSHQVTQMGQEVILRCVPISNHLYFYWYRQILGQKVEFLVSFYNNEISEKSEIFDDQFSVERPDGSNFTLKIRSTKLEDSAMYFCASSESRTGLYQETQYFGPGTRLLVL.

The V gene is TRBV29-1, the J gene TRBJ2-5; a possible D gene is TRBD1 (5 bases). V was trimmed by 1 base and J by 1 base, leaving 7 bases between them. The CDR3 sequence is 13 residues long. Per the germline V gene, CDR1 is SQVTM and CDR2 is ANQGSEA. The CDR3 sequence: CSVEARVQETQYF. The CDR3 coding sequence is TGCAGCGTTGAAGCCAGGGTCCAAGAGACCCAGTACTTC.

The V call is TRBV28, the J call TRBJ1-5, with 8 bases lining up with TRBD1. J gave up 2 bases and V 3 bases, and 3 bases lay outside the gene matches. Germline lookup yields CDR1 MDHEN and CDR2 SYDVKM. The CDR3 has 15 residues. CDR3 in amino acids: CASSLDREGNQPQHF. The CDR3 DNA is TGTGCCAGCAGTTTGGACAGGGAGGGCAATCAGCCCCAGCATTTT. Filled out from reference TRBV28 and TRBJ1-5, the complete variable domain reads DVKVTQSSRYLVKRTGEKVFLECVQDMDHENMFWYRQDPGLGLRLIYFSYDVKMKEKGDIPEGYSVSREKKERFSLILESASTNQTSMYLCASSLDREGNQPQHFGDGTRLSIL.

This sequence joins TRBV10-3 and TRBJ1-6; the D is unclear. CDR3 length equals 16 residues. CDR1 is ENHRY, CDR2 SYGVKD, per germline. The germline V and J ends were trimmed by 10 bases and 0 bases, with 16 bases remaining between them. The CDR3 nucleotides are TGTGCCACCTGCCCGGGAACGAGCTCCTATAATTCACCCCTCCACTTT. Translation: CATCPGTSSYNSPLHF.

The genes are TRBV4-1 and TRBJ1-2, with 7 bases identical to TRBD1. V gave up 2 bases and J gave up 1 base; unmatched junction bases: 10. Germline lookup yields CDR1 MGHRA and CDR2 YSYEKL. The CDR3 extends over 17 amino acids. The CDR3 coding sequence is TGCGCCAGCAGCCAACTCCCGGACAGGCGGTTTAACTATGGCTACACCTTC. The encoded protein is CASSQLPDRRFNYGYTF.

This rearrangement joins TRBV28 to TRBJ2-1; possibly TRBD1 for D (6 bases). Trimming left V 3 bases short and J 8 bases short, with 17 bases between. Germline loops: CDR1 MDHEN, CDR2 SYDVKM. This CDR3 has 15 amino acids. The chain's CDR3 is CASSFTGSGLDEQFF. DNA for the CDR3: TGTGCCAGCAGTTTTACAGGGTCGGGTCTCGATGAGCAGTTCTTC. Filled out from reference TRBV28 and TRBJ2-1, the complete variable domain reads DVKVTQSSRYLVKRTGEKVFLECVQDMDHENMFWYRQDPGLGLRLIYFSYDVKMKEKGDIPEGYSVSREKKERFSLILESASTNQTSMYLCASSFTGSGLDEQFFGPGTRLTVL.

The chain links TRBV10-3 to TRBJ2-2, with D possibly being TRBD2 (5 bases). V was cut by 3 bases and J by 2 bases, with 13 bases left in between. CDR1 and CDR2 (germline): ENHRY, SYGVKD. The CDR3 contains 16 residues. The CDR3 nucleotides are TGTGCCATCAGTGAAGTTTGGACTGAAAACACCGGGGAGCTGTTTTTT. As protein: CAISEVWTENTGELFF.

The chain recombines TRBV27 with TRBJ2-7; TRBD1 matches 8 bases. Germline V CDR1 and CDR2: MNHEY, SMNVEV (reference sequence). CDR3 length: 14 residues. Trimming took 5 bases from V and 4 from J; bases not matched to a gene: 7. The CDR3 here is CASSRAGGAYEQYF. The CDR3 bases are TGTGCCAGCAGTAGGGCAGGGGGCGCGTACGAGCAGTACTTC.

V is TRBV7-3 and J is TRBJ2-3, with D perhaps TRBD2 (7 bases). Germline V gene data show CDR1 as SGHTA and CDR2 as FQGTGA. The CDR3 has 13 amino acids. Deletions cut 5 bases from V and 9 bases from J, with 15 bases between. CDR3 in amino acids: CASSNPGEGTQYF. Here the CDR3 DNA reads TGTGCCAGCAGCAACCCAGGGGAGGGGACGCAGTATTTT.

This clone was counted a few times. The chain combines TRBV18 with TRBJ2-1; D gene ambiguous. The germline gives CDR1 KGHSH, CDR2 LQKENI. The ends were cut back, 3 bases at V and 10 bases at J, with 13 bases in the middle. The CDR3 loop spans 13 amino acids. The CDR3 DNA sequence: TGTGCCAGCTCACCTACGCCCAGAATGGAGCAGTTCTTC. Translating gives CASSPTPRMEQFF.

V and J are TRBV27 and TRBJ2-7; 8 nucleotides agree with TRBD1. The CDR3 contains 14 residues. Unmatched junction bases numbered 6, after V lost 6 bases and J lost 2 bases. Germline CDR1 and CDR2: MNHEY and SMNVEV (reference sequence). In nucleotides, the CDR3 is TGTGCCAGCAGGGTCGGGACAGGTACCTACGAGCAGTACTTC. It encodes CASRVGTGTYEQYF.

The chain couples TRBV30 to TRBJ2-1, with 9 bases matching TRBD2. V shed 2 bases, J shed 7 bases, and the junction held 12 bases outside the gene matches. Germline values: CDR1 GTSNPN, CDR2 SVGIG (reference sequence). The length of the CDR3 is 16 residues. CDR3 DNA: TGTGCCTGGAGTTGGTTCGCTAGCGGGATAAGAAATGAGCAGTTCTTC. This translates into CAWSWFASGIRNEQFF. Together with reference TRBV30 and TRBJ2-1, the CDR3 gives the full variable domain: SQTIHQWPATLVQPVGSPLSLECTVEGTSNPNLYWYRQAAGRGLQLLFYSVGIGQISSEVPQNLSASRPQDRQFILSSKKLLLSDSGFYLCAWSWFASGIRNEQFFGPGTRLTVL.

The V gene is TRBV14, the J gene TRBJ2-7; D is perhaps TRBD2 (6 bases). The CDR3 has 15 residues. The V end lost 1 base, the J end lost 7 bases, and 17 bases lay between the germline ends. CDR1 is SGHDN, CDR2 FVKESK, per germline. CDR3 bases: TGTGCCAGCAGCCAAGGGCAGGGAGGAAAGGGGGAGCAGTACTTC. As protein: CASSQGQGGKGEQYF.

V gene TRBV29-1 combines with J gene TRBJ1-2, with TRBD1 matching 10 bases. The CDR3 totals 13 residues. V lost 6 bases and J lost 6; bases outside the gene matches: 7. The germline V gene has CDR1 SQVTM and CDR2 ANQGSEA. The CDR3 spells CSVADRGGDGYTF. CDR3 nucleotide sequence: TGCAGCGTGGCGGACAGGGGGGGGGATGGCTACACCTTC.

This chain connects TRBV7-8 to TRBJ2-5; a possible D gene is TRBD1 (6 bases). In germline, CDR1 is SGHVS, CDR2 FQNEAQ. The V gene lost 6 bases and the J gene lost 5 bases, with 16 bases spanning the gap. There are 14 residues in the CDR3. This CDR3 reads CASSHQGFRETQYF. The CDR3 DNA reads TGTGCCAGCAGTCACCAGGGGTTCAGGGAGACCCAGTACTTC.

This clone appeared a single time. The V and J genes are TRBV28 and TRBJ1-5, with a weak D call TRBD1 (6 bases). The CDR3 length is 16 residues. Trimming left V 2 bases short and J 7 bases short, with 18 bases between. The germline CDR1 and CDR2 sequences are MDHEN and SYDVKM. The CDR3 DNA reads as TGTGCCAGCAGTTTAGTGTGGGGCGCGGGGGGCCAGCCCCAGCATTTT. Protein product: CASSLVWGAGGQPQHF.

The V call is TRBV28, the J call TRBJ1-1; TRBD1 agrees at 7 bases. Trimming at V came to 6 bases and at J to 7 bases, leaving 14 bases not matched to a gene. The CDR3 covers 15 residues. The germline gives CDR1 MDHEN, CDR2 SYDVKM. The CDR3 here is CASRPIWTGTIEAFF. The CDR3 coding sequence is TGTGCCAGCAGACCGATTTGGACAGGAACTATTGAAGCTTTCTTT.

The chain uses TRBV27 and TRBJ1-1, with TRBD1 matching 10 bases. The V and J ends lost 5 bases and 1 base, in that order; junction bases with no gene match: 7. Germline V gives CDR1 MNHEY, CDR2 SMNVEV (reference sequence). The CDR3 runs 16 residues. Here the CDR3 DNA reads TGTGCCAGCAGTCCAGACAGGGGGCAAGGGAACACTGAAGCTTTCTTT. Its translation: CASSPDRGQGNTEAFF.